This T cell receptor (beta chain) was recorded in a study of blood T cell repertoires in COVID-19. Study-level information: From the United States, Italy and Spain came samples of acute and convalescent COVID-19. Sample material is recorded as cDNA or gDNA derived from T cells, B-cell-depleted T cells, or PBMCs.

Seattle patients were enrolled while actively infected and followed longitudinally. Per the original data handling: The assay estimated nucleated cells by amplifying reference gene primers. The table came from immunoSEQ multiplex PCR; TCRdb's copy has only in-frame clones and leaves some out. The DNA gave D and trimming, while V, J and clone size come from that table. The repertoire holds some 390,000 clones, with 70% to 90% as singletons. The V gene end was trimmed by 3 bases and the J gene end by 14 bases; junction bases not matched to a gene: 2. This CDR3 has 12 residues. V is TRBV12-3 or TRBV12-4 and J is TRBJ1-4, with 11 bases identical to TRBD1. Sample: peripheral blood. The TCR was taken from a woman aged 60 to 75 with COVID-19, enrolled during active disease. The CDR3 is CASSFGTGGLFF. Here the CDR3 DNA reads TGTGCCAGCAGTTTTGGGACAGGGGGTCTGTTTTTT.